This T cell receptor (beta chain) was sequenced in a study of regulatory T cells in long-lasting Graves disease. Time point: persistent/refractory GD, antithyroid drugs over 5 years with positive TRAb. RNA from PBMCs was the source of the TCR library. Doctors identified Graves' disease using the American Thyroid Association guidelines. Broader study findings: Persistent-disease Graves' patients showed less TCR diversity than new cases. Persistent patients had a count of shared public clonotypes (2,741) that exceeded that of new patients (approximately 920).

Libraries of TCR beta came from iRepertoire HTBI primers plus Arm-PCR of CDR3 regions. As handled by the study authors: Identification of gene segments yielded some 60 TRBV and about 15 TRBJ across samples. TCRdb redid the calling of the multiplex PCR reads with MiXCR, one entry per CDR3 protein. V and J calls and clone size were set by TCRdb, not the authors. The sample shows about 470,000 distinct CDR3 sequences, 20% of them seen only once. This CDR3 is built from 14 residues. Of note for this clonotype: Its target is unknown. One end of the junction fails to match germline, which may point to a read error.

The specimen comprised peripheral blood mononuclear cells (PBMCs), sampled when the disease was refractory, from a patient treated with antithyroid drugs. The chain couples TRBV12-3 or TRBV12-4 to TRBJ2-2, with 7 bases lining up with TRBD2. This clonotype originated in a female donor with Graves disease. The CDR3 sequence: CASGLAGPTGELFF. In nucleotides, the CDR3 is TGTGCCAGCGGTTTAGCGGGCCCGACCGGGGAGCTGTTTTTT.